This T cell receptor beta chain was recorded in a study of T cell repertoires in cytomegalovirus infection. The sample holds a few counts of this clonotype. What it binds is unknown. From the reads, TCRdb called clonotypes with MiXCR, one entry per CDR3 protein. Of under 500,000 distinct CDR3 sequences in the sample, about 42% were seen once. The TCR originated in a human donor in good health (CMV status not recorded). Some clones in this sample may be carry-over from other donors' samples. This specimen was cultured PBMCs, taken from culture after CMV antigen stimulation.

CDR3 region: CASSLTSGSGSNEQFF. The CDR3, as DNA: TGCGCCAGCAGCCTTACAAGCGGGAGTGGTTCCAATGAGCAGTTCTTC. V gene TRBV5-1 combines with J gene TRBJ2-1, with 8 bases matching TRBD2. This CDR3 has 16 residues. After removal of 4 bases from V and 6 bases from J, the junction contained 12 bases not matched to a gene. Germline CDR1 SGHRS, CDR2 YFSETQ.